This record looks at one T cell receptor (beta chain) sequence and its context. This sample was taken from a study of blood T cell repertoires in COVID-19. The CDR3 length is 15 residues. Losses at the gene ends were 6 bases for V and 5 bases for J; bases not matched to a gene: 7. Per germline, CDR1 MNHEY and CDR2 SVGAGI. Those who participated ranged in age from about 18 to 89 years and resided in 20 to 30 US areas. The protocol was immunoSEQ multiplex PCR, while the TCRdb copy is restricted to in-frame clones and leaves out a portion. The sample holds fewer than 350,000 clones, around 89% seen once.

The chain has TRBV6-5 and TRBJ2-2; 9 nucleotides agree with TRBD1. This clonotype was obtained from a woman between 55 and 75 years old in a cohort exposed to, infected with or recovered from COVID-19 (not recorded which). The sample consisted of PBMCs or T cells enriched from blood (not recorded which). CDR3 sequence reads: CASRSTGGDTGELFF. Written as DNA, the CDR3 is TGTGCCAGCAGATCGACAGGGGGGGATACCGGGGAGCTGTTTTTT.